This TCR beta chain was observed in a study of T cells expressing NK-cell markers. TCRdb re-called the 5' RACE reads and gives one entry per CDR3 protein, without DNA. This sample contains around 140,000 distinct CDR3 sequences. There are 14 residues in the CDR3. Germline CDR1 reads DFQATT; CDR2 reads SNEGSKA (reference sequence). Sequencing input: blood T cells: a sorted CD56 or NKG2C T cell subset, CD4+ or CD8+ T cells, or bulk PBMC T cells (not recorded which). The TCR sequence derives from a man aged 18-30 years in good health. This rearrangement joins TRBV20-1 to TRBJ1-5; with no DNA, the TCRdb D assignment of TRBD1 cannot be verified. CDR3: CSARVGQQNQPQHF.